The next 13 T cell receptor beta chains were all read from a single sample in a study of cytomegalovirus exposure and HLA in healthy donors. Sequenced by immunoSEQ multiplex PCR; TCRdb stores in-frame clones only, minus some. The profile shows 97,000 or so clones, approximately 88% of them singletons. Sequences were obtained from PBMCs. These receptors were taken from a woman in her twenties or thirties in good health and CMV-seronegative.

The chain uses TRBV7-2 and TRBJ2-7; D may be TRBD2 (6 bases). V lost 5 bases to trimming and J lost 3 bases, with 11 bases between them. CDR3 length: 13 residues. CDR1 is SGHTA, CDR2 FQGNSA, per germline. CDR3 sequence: CASSVTSRYEQYF. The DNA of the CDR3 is TGTGCCAGCAGCGTGACTAGTCGCTACGAGCAGTACTTC.

The CDR3 sequence: CASSSIGGGSNQPQHF. In DNA, the CDR3 is TGTGCCAGCAGCTCCATAGGGGGCGGAAGCAATCAGCCCCAGCATTTT. This chain joins TRBV5-6 and TRBJ1-5; 7 bases agree with TRBD1. Germline values: CDR1 SGHDT, CDR2 YYEEEE. The V segment lost 3 bases and the J segment 1 base; nucleotides outside the gene matches: 7. The CDR3 sequence is 16 residues long.

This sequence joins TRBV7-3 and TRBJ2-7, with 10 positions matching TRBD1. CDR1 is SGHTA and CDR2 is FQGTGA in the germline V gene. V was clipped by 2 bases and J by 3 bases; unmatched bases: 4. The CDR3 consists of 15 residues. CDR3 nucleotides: TGTGCCAGCAGCTTAGGACAGGGGGTAAGCTACGAGCAGTACTTC. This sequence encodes CASSLGQGVSYEQYF.

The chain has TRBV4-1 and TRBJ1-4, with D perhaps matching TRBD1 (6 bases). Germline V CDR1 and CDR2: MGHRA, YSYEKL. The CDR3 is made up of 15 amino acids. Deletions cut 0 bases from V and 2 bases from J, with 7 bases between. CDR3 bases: TGCGCCAGCAGCCAAGACCAGGGGACTAATGAAAAACTGTTTTTT. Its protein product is CASSQDQGTNEKLFF.

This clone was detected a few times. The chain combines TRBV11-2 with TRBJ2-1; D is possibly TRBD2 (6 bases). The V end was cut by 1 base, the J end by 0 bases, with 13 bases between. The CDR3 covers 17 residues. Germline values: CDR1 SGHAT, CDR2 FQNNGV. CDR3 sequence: CASSLGRVTSSYNEQFF. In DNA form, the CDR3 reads TGTGCCAGCAGCTTAGGGAGGGTTACGAGCTCCTACAATGAGCAGTTCTTC.

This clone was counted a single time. In nucleotides, the CDR3 is TGTGCCAGCAGTTTCCGGGATTTACAGAGCTACACCTTC. This gives the protein CASSFRDLQSYTF. The V and J genes are TRBV27 and TRBJ1-2; D not resolved. Trimming shortened V by 3 bases and J by 9 bases, and 14 bases separated the two germline ends. The CDR3 sequence is 13 residues long. Germline CDR1 and CDR2: MNHEY and SMNVEV (reference sequence).

CDR3 protein: CASRSAGDLTGELFF. The CDR3 DNA is TGTGCCAGTAGATCAGCGGGAGATCTTACCGGGGAGCTGTTTTTT. This rearrangement joins TRBV27 to TRBJ2-2; 8 nucleotides align to TRBD2. The CDR3 loop spans 15 amino acids. CDR1 is MNHEY and CDR2 is SMNVEV in the germline V gene (reference sequence). The V and J ends lost 9 bases and 5 bases, in that order; junction bases with no gene match: 11.

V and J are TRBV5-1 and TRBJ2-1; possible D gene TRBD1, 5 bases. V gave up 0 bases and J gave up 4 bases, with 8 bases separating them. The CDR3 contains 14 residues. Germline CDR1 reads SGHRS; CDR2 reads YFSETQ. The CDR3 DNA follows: TGCGCCAGCAGCTTGGCACAGGCTTACAATGAGCAGTTCTTC. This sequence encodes CASSLAQAYNEQFF.

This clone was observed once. CDR3 protein: CASSVGDSIYGYTF. For the CDR3, the DNA is TGTGCCAGCAGCGTAGGCGACAGTATCTATGGCTACACCTTC. The rearrangement links TRBV9 to TRBJ1-2, with D maybe TRBD1 (5 bases). Looked up from germline, CDR1 is SGDLS and CDR2 is YYNGEE. The CDR3 is 14 amino acids. V lost 0 bases and J lost 4, with 10 bases in between.

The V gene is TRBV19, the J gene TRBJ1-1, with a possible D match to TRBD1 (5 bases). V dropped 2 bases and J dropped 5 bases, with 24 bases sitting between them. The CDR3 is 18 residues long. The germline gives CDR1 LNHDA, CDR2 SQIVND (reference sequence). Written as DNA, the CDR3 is TGTGCCAGTAGTATAATCGGTCTTGGCGGGGCGAAAGGAACTGAAGCTTTCTTT. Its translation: CASSIIGLGGAKGTEAFF.

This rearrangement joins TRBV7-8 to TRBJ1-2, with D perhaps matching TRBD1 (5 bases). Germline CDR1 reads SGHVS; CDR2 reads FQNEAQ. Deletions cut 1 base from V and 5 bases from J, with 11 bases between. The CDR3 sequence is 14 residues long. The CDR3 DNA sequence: TGTGCCAGCAGCTTAGTCGACGGGACTTATGGCTACACCTTC. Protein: CASSLVDGTYGYTF.

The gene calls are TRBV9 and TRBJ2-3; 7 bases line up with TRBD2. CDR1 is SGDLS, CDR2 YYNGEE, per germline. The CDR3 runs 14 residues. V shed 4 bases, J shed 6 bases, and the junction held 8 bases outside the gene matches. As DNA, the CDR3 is TGTGCCAGCAGCTCACGCACTAGCGCCGATACGCAGTATTTT. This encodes CASSSRTSADTQYF.

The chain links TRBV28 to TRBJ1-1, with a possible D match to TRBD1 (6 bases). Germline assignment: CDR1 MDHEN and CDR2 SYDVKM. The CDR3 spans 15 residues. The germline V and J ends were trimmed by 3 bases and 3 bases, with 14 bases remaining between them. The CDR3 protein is CASSFRDRPYTEAFF. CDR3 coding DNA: TGTGCCAGCAGTTTCCGAGACAGGCCTTACACTGAAGCTTTCTTT.